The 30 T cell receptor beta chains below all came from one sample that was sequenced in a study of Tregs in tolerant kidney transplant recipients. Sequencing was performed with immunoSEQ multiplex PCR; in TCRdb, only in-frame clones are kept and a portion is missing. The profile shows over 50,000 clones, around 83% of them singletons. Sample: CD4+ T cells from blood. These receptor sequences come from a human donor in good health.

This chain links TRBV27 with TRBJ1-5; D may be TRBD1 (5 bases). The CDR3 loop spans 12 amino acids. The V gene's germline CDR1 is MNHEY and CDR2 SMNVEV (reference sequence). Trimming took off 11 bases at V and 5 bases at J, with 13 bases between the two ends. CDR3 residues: CAAGGLDQPQHF. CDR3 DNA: TGTGCCGCGGGGGGGTTGGATCAGCCCCAGCATTTT.

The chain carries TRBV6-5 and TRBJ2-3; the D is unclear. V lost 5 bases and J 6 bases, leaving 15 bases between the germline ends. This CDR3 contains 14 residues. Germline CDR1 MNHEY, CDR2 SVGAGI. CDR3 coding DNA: TGTGCCAGCAGTGACCAAACGGCCCCGGATACGCAGTATTTT. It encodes CASSDQTAPDTQYF.

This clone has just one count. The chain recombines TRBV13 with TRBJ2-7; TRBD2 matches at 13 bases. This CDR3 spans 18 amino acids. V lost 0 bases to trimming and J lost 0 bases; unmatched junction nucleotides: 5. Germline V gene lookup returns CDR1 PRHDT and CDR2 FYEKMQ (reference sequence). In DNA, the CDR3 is TGTGCCAGCAGCTTAGGCCTTGGGACTAGCGGGGTCTCCTACGAGCAGTACTTC. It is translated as CASSLGLGTSGVSYEQYF.

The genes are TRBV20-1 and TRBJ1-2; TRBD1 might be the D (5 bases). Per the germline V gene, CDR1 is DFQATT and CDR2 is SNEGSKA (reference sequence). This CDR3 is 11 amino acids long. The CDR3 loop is CSAAGGEGYTF. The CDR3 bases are TGCAGCGCGGCCGGAGGGGAGGGCTACACCTTC.

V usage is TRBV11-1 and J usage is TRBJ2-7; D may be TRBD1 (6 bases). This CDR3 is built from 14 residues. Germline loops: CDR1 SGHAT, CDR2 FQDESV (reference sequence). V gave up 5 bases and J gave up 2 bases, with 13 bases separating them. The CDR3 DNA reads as TGTGCCAGCAGCCCCCTAGACAGGCCCTACGAGCAGTACTTC. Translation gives CASSPLDRPYEQYF.

CDR3 sequence: CASGRQAGVSYNEQFF. In nucleotides, the CDR3 is TGTGCTAGTGGACGCCAAGCGGGGGTCTCCTACAATGAGCAGTTCTTC. The chain joins TRBV12-5 to TRBJ2-1; 8 nucleotides match TRBD2. Per germline, CDR1 LGHNT and CDR2 FRNRAP. This CDR3 has 16 residues. The V gene end was trimmed by 6 bases and the J gene end by 0 bases; junction bases not matched to a gene: 7.

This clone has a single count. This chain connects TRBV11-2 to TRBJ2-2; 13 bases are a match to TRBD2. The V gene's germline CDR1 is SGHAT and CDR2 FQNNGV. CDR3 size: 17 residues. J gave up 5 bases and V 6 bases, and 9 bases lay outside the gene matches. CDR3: CASRTLAGGPWTGELFF. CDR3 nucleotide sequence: TGTGCCAGCAGGACACTAGCGGGAGGGCCATGGACCGGGGAGCTGTTTTTT.

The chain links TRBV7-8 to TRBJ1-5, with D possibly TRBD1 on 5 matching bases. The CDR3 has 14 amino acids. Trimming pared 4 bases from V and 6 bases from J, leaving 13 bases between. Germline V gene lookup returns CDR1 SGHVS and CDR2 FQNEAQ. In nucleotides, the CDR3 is TGTGCCAGCAGCTACCTCGTAGGGGCTCAGCCCCAGCATTTT. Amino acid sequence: CASSYLVGAQPQHF.

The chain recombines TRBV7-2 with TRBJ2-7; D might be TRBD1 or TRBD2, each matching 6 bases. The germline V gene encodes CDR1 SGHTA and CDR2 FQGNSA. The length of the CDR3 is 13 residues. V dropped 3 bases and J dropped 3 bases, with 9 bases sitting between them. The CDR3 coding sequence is TGTGCCAGCAGCTTCGGAGGGGGCTACGAGCAGTACTTC. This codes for CASSFGGGYEQYF.

CDR3 loop: CASSQGYGNTIYF. In DNA form, the CDR3 reads TGCGCCAGCAGCCAAGGATATGGAAACACCATATATTTT. This sequence joins TRBV4-3 and TRBJ1-3; D call uncertain. The CDR3 runs 13 residues. V dropped 1 base and J dropped 3 bases, with 4 bases sitting between them. CDR1 is LGHNA, CDR2 YSLEER, per germline.

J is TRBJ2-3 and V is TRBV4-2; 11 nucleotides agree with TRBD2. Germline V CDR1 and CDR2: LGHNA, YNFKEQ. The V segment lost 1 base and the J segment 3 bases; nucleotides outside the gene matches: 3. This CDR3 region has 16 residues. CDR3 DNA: TGTGCCAGCAGCCAAGTCCTAGCGGGAGGAACAGATACGCAGTATTTT. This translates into CASSQVLAGGTDTQYF.

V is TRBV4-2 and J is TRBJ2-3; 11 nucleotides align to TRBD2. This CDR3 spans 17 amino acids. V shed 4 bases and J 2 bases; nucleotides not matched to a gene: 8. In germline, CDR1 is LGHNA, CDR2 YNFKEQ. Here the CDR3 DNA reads TGTGCCAGCAGCCTCCTACAGACTAGCGGGACCACAGATACGCAGTATTTT. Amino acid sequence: CASSLLQTSGTTDTQYF.

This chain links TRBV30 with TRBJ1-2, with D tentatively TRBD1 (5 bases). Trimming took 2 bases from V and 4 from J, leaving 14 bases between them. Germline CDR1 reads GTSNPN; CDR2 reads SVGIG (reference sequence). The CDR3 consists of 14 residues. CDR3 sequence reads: CAWSKERDGYGYTF. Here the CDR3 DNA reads TGTGCCTGGAGTAAGGAGAGGGACGGCTATGGCTACACCTTC.

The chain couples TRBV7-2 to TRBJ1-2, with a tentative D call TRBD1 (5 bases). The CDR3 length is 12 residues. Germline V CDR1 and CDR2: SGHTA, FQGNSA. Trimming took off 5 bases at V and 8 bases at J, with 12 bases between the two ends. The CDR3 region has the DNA TGTGCCAGCAGCGTTTTAAGGGGAGGCTACACCTTC. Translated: CASSVLRGGYTF.

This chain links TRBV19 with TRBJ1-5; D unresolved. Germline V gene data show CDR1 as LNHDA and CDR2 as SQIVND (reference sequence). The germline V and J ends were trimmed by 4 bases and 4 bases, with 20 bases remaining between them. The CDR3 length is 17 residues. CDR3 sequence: CASSKFGLARLNQPQHF. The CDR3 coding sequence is TGTGCCAGTAGTAAGTTCGGCCTGGCTCGCCTAAATCAGCCCCAGCATTTT.

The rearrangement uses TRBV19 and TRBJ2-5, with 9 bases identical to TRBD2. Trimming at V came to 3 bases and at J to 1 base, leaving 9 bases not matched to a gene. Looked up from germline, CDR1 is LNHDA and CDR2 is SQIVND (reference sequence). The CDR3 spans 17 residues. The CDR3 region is CASSIGRTSAFQETQYF. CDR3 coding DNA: TGTGCCAGTAGTATTGGAAGGACTAGCGCCTTCCAAGAGACCCAGTACTTC. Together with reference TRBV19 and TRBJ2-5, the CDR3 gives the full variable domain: DGGITQSPKYLFRKEGQNVTLSCEQNLNHDAMYWYRQDPGQGLRLIYYSQIVNDFQKGDIAEGYSVSREKKESFPLTVTSAQKNPTAFYLCASSIGRTSAFQETQYFGPGTRLLVL.

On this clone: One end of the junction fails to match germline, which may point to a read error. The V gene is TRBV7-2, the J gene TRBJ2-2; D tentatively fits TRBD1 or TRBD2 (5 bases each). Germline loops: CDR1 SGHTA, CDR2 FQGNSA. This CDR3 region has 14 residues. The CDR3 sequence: CASSPGTNTWELFF. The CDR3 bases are TGTGCCAGCAGCCCCGGGACGAACACCTGGGAGCTGTTTTTT.

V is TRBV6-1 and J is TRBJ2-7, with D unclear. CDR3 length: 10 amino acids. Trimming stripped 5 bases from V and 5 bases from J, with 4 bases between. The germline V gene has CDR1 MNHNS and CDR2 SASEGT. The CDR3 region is CASSRNEQYF. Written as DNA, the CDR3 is TGTGCCAGCAGTCGTAACGAGCAGTACTTC.

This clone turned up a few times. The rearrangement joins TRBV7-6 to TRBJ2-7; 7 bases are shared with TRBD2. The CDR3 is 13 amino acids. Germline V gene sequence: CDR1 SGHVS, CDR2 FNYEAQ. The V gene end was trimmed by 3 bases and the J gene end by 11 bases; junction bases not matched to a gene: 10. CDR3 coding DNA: TGTGCCAGCAGCTTTAGGCGGGAGACCTTAGAGTACTTC. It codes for CASSFRRETLEYF.

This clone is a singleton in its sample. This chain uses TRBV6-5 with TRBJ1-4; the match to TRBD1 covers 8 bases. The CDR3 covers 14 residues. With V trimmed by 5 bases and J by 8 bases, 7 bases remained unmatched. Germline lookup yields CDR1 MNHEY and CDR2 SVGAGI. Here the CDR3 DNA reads TGTGCCAGCAGTCTGGACAGGGATCGCGAAAAACTGTTTTTT. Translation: CASSLDRDREKLFF.

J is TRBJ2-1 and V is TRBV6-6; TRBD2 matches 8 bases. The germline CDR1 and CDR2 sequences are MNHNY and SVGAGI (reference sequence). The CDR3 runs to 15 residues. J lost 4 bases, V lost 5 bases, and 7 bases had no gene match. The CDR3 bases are TGTGCCAGCAGTAGCCTACTAGCGGAGTACAATGAGCAGTTCTTC. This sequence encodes CASSSLLAEYNEQFF.

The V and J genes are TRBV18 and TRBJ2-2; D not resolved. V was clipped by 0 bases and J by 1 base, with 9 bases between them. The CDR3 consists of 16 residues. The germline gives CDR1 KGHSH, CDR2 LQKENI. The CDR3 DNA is TGTGCCAGCTCACCACCTTCGCGAGGGAACACCGGGGAGCTGTTTTTT. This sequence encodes CASSPPSRGNTGELFF. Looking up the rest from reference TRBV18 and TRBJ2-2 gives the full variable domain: NAGVMQNPRHLVRRRGQEARLRCSPMKGHSHVYWYRQLPEEGLKFMVYLQKENIIDESGMPKERFSAEFPKEGPSILRIQQVVRGDSAAYFCASSPPSRGNTGELFFGEGSRLTVL.

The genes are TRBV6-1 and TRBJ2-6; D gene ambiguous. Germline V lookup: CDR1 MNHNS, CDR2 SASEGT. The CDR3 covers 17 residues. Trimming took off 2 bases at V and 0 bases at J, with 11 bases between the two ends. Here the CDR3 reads CASSERSGFSGANVLTF. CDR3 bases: TGTGCCAGCAGTGAAAGGTCCGGGTTCTCTGGGGCCAACGTCCTGACTTTC.

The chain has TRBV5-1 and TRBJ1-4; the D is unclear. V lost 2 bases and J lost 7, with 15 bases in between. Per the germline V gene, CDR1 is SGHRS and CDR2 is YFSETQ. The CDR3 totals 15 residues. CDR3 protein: CASSFGEARGEKLFF. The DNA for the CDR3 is TGCGCCAGCAGCTTTGGAGAGGCTCGTGGTGAAAAACTGTTTTTT.

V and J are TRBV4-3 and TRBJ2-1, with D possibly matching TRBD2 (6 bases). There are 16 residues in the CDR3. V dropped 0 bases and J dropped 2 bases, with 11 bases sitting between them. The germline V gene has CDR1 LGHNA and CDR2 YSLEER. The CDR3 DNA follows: TGCGCCAGCAGCCAAGAAAATAGCGGTCCCTACAATGAGCAGTTCTTC. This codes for CASSQENSGPYNEQFF.

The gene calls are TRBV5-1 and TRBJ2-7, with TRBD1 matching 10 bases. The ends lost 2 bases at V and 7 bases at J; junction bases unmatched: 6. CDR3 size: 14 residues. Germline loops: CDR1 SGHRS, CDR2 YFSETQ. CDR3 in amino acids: CASSFGTGEAEQYF. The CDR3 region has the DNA TGCGCCAGCAGCTTCGGGACAGGGGAAGCGGAGCAGTACTTC.

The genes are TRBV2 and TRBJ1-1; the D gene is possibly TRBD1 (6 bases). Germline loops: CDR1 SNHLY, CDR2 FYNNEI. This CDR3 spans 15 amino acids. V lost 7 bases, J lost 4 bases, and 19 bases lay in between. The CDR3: CASNIRLGGPTEAFF. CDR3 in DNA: TGTGCCAGCAATATCCGCCTGGGGGGGCCCACTGAAGCTTTCTTT. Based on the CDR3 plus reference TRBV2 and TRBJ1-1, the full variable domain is EPEVTQTPSHQVTQMGQEVILRCVPISNHLYFYWYRQILGQKVEFLVSFYNNEISEKSEIFDDQFSVERPDGSNFTLKIRSTKLEDSAMYFCASNIRLGGPTEAFFGQGTRLTVV.

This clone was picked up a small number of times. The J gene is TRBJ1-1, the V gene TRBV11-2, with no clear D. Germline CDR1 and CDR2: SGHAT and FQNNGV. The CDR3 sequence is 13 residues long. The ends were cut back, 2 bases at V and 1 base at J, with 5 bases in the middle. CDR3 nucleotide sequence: TGTGCCAGCAGCTTACTCAAGAACACTGAAGCTTTCTTT. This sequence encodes CASSLLKNTEAFF. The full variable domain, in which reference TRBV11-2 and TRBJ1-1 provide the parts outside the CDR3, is EAGVAQSPRYKIIEKRQSVAFWCNPISGHATLYWYQQILGQGPKLLIQFQNNGVVDDSQLPKDRFSAERLKGVDSTLKIQPAKLEDSAVYLCASSLLKNTEAFFGQGTRLTVV.

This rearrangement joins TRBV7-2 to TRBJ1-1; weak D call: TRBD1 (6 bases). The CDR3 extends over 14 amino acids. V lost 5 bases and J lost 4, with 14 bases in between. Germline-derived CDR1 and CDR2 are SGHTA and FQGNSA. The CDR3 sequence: CASSVQGLGTEAFF. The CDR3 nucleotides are TGTGCCAGCAGCGTACAGGGATTAGGCACTGAAGCTTTCTTT.

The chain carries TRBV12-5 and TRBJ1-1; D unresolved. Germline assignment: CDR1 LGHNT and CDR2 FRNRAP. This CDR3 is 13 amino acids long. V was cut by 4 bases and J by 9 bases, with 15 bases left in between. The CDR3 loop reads CASGSPTYRQAFF. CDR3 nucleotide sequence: TGTGCTAGTGGTTCCCCGACATACAGACAAGCTTTCTTT.